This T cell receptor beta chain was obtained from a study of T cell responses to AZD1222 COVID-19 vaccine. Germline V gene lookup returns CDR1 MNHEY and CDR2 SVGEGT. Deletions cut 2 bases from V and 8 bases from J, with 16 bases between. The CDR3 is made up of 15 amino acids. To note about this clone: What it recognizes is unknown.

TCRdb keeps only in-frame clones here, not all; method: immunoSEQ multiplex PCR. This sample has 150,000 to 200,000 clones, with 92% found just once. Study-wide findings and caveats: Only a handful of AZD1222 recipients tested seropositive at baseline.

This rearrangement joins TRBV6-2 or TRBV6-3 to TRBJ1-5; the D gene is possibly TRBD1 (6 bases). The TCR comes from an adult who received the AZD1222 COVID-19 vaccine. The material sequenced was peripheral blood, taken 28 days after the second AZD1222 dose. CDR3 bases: TGTGCCAGCAGTTACCCGGCCGGGGGCGGGGAGCCCCAGCATTTT. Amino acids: CASSYPAGGGEPQHF.